The 22 T cell receptor beta chains below all came from one sample that was sequenced in a study of blood T cells in healthy people across ages. The authors ran a second PCR of about 7 to 11 cycles using a sample-barcoded 5' primer and a J-beta primer mix. One entry per CDR3 protein, called by TCRdb with MiXCR from the 5' RACE reads. The sample contains more than 1.4 million distinct CDR3 sequences, approximately 40% of which appear only once. Sequencing was done on a sample of blood. These receptors all come from a woman aged 18 to 35 in good health.

The gene calls are TRBV5-1 and TRBJ1-1; TRBD1 might be the D (6 bases). V dropped 2 bases and J dropped 11 bases, with 19 bases sitting between them. Germline V CDR1 and CDR2: SGHRS, YFSETQ. CDR3 length equals 14 residues. CDR3 in amino acids: CASSFRGAADEAFF. In DNA form, the CDR3 reads TGCGCCAGCAGCTTTAGGGGGGCGGCAGACGAGGCTTTCTTT. The variable domain in full, with the rest retrieved from reference TRBV5-1 and TRBJ1-1, is KAGVTQTPRYLIKTRGQQVTLSCSPISGHRSVSWYQQTPGQGLQFLFEYFSETQRNKGNFPGRFSGRQFSNSRSEMNVSTLELGDSALYLCASSFRGAADEAFFGQGTRLTVV.

This clonotype was seen only a few times. The rearrangement uses TRBV9 and TRBJ2-4; 7 bases agree with TRBD1. The end of the DNA is better explained by TRBJ2-7, so the J call may be wrong. The CDR3 has 14 residues. The V gene's germline CDR1 is SGDLS and CDR2 YYNGEE. The CDR3 DNA sequence: TGTGCCAGCAGCCCAGAGGGACAGAGGGGCGAGCAGTACTTC. Translating gives CASSPEGQRGEQYF.

This clonotype occurred a few times. The CDR3 sequence is CASSLAENEKLFF. Written as DNA, the CDR3 is TGTGCCAGCAGTTTAGCGGAGAATGAAAAACTGTTTTTT. The V and J genes are TRBV28 and TRBJ1-4; D is ambiguous. V was trimmed by 2 bases and J by 5 bases, leaving 6 bases between them. Germline CDR1 reads MDHEN; CDR2 reads SYDVKM. The CDR3 is made up of 13 amino acids.

The rearrangement links TRBV14 to TRBJ2-3, with 12 bases fitting TRBD2. The CDR3 loop spans 20 amino acids. In germline, CDR1 is SGHDN, CDR2 FVKESK. The V segment lost 1 base and the J segment 9 bases; nucleotides outside the gene matches: 20. The CDR3 coding sequence is TGTGCCAGCAGCCAAGTAACTAGCGGGGGGACTAACTATAACTGGAGGACGCAGTATTTT. The encoded protein is CASSQVTSGGTNYNWRTQYF.

In its sample, this clonotype was seen a few times. The CDR3 protein is CAISPTGGNQPQHF. In DNA, the CDR3 is TGTGCCATCAGCCCTACAGGGGGCAATCAGCCCCAGCATTTT. The chain joins TRBV10-3 to TRBJ1-5; 7 bases match TRBD1. The CDR3 has 14 residues. V was pared by 6 bases and J by 2 bases, with 4 bases of the junction left unmatched. CDR1 is ENHRY and CDR2 is SYGVKD in the germline V gene.

The sample holds a few counts of this clonotype. The chain recombines TRBV4-1 with TRBJ1-1; the match to TRBD1 covers 9 bases. CDR1 is MGHRA, CDR2 YSYEKL, per germline. Trimming removed 4 bases from V and 2 bases from J; junction bases left unmatched: 5. CDR3 length: 15 amino acids. CDR3 amino acids: CASSPWTGANTEAFF. The CDR3 DNA follows: TGCGCCAGCAGCCCGTGGACAGGGGCCAACACTGAAGCTTTCTTT.

This clonotype was picked up one time. The V and J genes are TRBV19 and TRBJ2-7; 7 bases line up with TRBD2. Losses at the gene ends were 3 bases for V and 1 base for J; bases not matched to a gene: 3. The CDR3 runs to 14 residues. Germline-derived CDR1 and CDR2 are LNHDA and SQIVND (reference sequence). The CDR3 sequence is CASSIAAGSYEQYF. CDR3 DNA sequence: TGTGCCAGTAGTATTGCAGCGGGATCCTACGAGCAGTACTTC.

The genes are TRBV14 and TRBJ2-5, with TRBD1 matching 7 bases. V trimming: 1 base; J trimming: 11 bases; junction bases outside the gene matches: 22. Germline-derived CDR1 and CDR2 are SGHDN and FVKESK. The CDR3 extends over 18 amino acids. CDR3 DNA: TGTGCCAGCAGCCAAGCCCCAAGGACAGGTTCGATCCTCTATGAGCAGTACTTC. Its protein product is CASSQAPRTGSILYEQYF.

The sample holds a few counts of this clonotype. The chain has TRBV12-3 or TRBV12-4 and TRBJ2-1, with D possibly matching TRBD1 (5 bases). Trimming took 6 bases from V and 7 from J, leaving 25 bases between them. The CDR3 spans 17 residues. The CDR3 DNA is TGTGCCAGCAGGGCAACTGGGGCCCAGTTTAAGGCGAATGAGCAGTTCTTC. It translates to CASRATGAQFKANEQFF.

V is TRBV12-3 or TRBV12-4 and J is TRBJ1-2; perhaps TRBD1 as D (5 bases). Trimming took off 4 bases at V and 3 bases at J, with 9 bases between the two ends. This CDR3 region has 13 residues. The DNA of the CDR3 is TGTGCCAGCAGTTGGGACCATGACTATGGCTACACCTTC. This encodes CASSWDHDYGYTF.

V is TRBV5-5 and J is TRBJ1-5; TRBD1 aligns across 7 bases. Germline V gives CDR1 SGHKS, CDR2 YYEKEE (reference sequence). The ends lost 4 bases at V and 2 bases at J; junction bases unmatched: 6. This CDR3 region has 15 residues. CDR3 in amino acids: CASSVGQVGNQPQHF. CDR3 in DNA: TGTGCCAGCAGCGTCGGACAGGTGGGCAATCAGCCCCAGCATTTT.

The chain recombines TRBV5-1 with TRBJ2-1; D gene ambiguous. The J call may be incorrect, as the DNA end agrees better with TRBJ2-7. The germline V gene has CDR1 SGHRS and CDR2 YFSETQ. The CDR3 has 15 amino acids. CDR3 loop: CASSLGMNSYNEQYF. The CDR3 DNA reads TGCGCCAGCAGTCTAGGGATGAACTCCTACAATGAGCAGTACTTC.

The chain has TRBV10-3 and TRBJ1-1; tentatively, D is TRBD1 (6 bases). This CDR3 contains 15 residues. Trimming pared 0 bases from V and 5 bases from J, leaving 13 bases between. Germline V lookup: CDR1 ENHRY, CDR2 SYGVKD. CDR3 in DNA: TGTGCCATCAGTGAGTCAGGGGGTTATGGGACTGAAGCTTTCTTT. This translates into CAISESGGYGTEAFF.

This clonotype has only a few counts. The chain carries TRBV10-3 and TRBJ2-2; tentatively, D is TRBD1 (5 bases). The CDR3 is 15 amino acids. Per the germline V gene, CDR1 is ENHRY and CDR2 is SYGVKD. Trimming took off 3 bases at V and 1 base at J, with 9 bases between the two ends. The CDR3: CAISDPTGNTGELFF. The CDR3 bases are TGTGCCATCAGTGACCCCACAGGGAACACCGGGGAGCTGTTTTTT.

This clonotype turned up a few times. The chain links TRBV20-1 to TRBJ2-5, with 9 bases matching TRBD2. This CDR3 spans 14 amino acids. J lost 1 base, V lost 4 bases, and 4 bases had no gene match. Germline CDR1 is DFQATT and CDR2 is SNEGSKA (reference sequence). CDR3 coding DNA: TGCAGTGCTAACGGACTAGCGTCCCAAGAGACCCAGTACTTC. Protein product: CSANGLASQETQYF.

This clonotype was picked up a small number of times. V gene TRBV11-2 combines with J gene TRBJ2-5; D is perhaps TRBD1 (6 bases). The CDR3 has 16 amino acids. Trimming took off 1 base at V and 1 base at J, with 13 bases between the two ends. In germline, CDR1 is SGHAT, CDR2 FQNNGV. CDR3 in DNA: TGTGCCAGCAGCTTAGGACAGGCTCGTTTCCAAGAGACCCAGTACTTC. Its protein product is CASSLGQARFQETQYF.

The chain joins TRBV10-3 to TRBJ2-1; D tentatively reads TRBD1 or TRBD2 (6 bases each). Germline CDR1 ENHRY, CDR2 SYGVKD. CDR3 length: 12 residues. The V gene lost 10 bases and the J gene lost 8 bases, with 15 bases spanning the gap. The CDR3 protein is CATGGRGDEQFF. For the CDR3, the DNA is TGTGCCACCGGGGGTAGGGGGGATGAGCAGTTCTTC.

In this sample, this clonotype turned up a few times. The chain recombines TRBV5-1 with TRBJ2-3, with D unclear. This CDR3 is 12 amino acids long. CDR1 and CDR2 from the germline V gene are SGHRS and YFSETQ. V was cut by 3 bases and J by 4 bases, with 6 bases left in between. In DNA, the CDR3 is TGCGCCAGCAGCTCGGCGGCAGATACGCAGTATTTT. Translation gives CASSSAADTQYF.

This clonotype was picked up a small number of times. The chain employs TRBV4-1 and TRBJ1-6; the D gene is possibly TRBD1 (5 bases). The CDR3 totals 15 residues. Per the germline V gene, CDR1 is MGHRA and CDR2 is YSYEKL. Trimming removed 1 base at V and 6 bases at J, with 10 bases between. CDR3 in amino acids: CASSQVIQANSPLHF. The CDR3 nucleotides read TGCGCCAGCAGCCAAGTTATACAGGCTAATTCACCCCTCCACTTT.

This clonotype was detected a few times. The chain recombines TRBV7-2 with TRBJ2-7; no clear D. CDR1 is SGHTA, CDR2 FQGNSA, per germline. The V end lost 4 bases, the J end lost 4 bases, and 8 bases lay between the germline ends. This CDR3 is built from 12 residues. The CDR3 protein is CASSSPYYEQYF. The CDR3 bases are TGTGCCAGCAGCTCCCCGTATTACGAGCAGTACTTC.

The rearrangement uses TRBV11-2 and TRBJ2-3, with TRBD2 matching 9 bases. The V gene's germline CDR1 is SGHAT and CDR2 FQNNGV. The CDR3 length is 15 residues. Trimming at V came to 1 base and at J to 4 bases, leaving 3 bases not matched to a gene. CDR3 DNA sequence: TGTGCCAGCAGCTTAGGACTAGCGGTGTCAGATACGCAGTATTTT. Residues: CASSLGLAVSDTQYF.

This clonotype showed up just a few times. The CDR3 here is CASGTGTYEGTEQYF. CDR3 sequence (DNA): TGCGCCAGCGGGACAGGGACGTACGAGGGTACCGAGCAGTACTTC. The rearrangement joins TRBV4-1 to TRBJ2-5; 9 bases agree with TRBD1. The DNA end is more similar to TRBJ2-7, so the J call may be wrong. From germline, CDR1 is MGHRA and CDR2 YSYEKL. The CDR3 is 15 amino acids.